This passage covers 10 T cell receptor beta chains from one sample sequenced in a study of blood T cell repertoires in COVID-19. Measured with immunoSEQ multiplex PCR; TCRdb has only the in-frame clones, and not every one. The sample includes some 180,000 clones, 70% to 80% of them seen just once. Sequencing was done on a sample of peripheral blood. Every receptor here comes from a woman between 40 and 55 years old with COVID-19, enrolled during active disease.

This clone has only one observation. The genes are TRBV12-3 or TRBV12-4 and TRBJ2-7; TRBD1 matches at 9 bases. The ends lost 6 bases at V and 7 bases at J; junction bases unmatched: 7. The CDR3 consists of 13 residues. The chain's CDR3 is CASSKTGGGEQYF. In DNA form, the CDR3 reads TGTGCCAGCAGCAAAACAGGGGGCGGGGAGCAGTACTTC.

This chain links TRBV7-9 with TRBJ2-1; 9 nucleotides agree with TRBD2. V lost 1 base and J lost 5; bases outside the gene matches: 0. Germline-derived CDR1 and CDR2 are SEHNR and FQNEAQ (reference sequence). The CDR3 has 14 residues. CDR3 protein: CASSLEREDNEQFF. The CDR3 DNA reads TGTGCCAGCAGCTTAGAGCGGGAGGACAATGAGCAGTTCTTC.

This chain connects TRBV25-1 to TRBJ2-5, with D perhaps matching TRBD1 (5 bases). In germline, CDR1 is MGHDK, CDR2 SYGVNS. V was trimmed by 4 bases and J by 5 bases, leaving 17 bases between them. CDR3 length equals 15 residues. CDR3 residues: CASSVGATYGETQYF. The DNA for the CDR3 is TGTGCCAGCAGTGTTGGGGCAACCTATGGGGAGACCCAGTACTTC.

The rearrangement uses TRBV10-3 and TRBJ2-2; the match to TRBD1 covers 9 bases. The CDR3 totals 18 residues. The germline V gene encodes CDR1 ENHRY and CDR2 SYGVKD. V gave up 0 bases and J gave up 0 bases; unmatched junction bases: 5. The CDR3: CAISESIGQGTNTGELFF. The DNA of the CDR3 is TGTGCCATCAGTGAGTCTATAGGACAGGGGACGAACACCGGGGAGCTGTTTTTT.

The table lists this clone with a few counts. This chain uses TRBV19 with TRBJ2-7; 8 bases are a match to TRBD1. V lost 3 bases, J lost 9 bases, and 7 bases stayed unmatched. Per germline, CDR1 LNHDA and CDR2 SQIVND (reference sequence). The CDR3 has 13 amino acids. The CDR3 region is CASSIQGAPVQYF. The CDR3 region has the DNA TGTGCCAGTAGTATCCAGGGGGCGCCGGTGCAGTACTTC.

The rearrangement links TRBV7-2 to TRBJ2-1; a possible D gene is TRBD1 (6 bases). The CDR3 length is 15 residues. V was shortened by 1 base and J by 4 bases, with 11 bases between the two germline ends. Looked up from germline, CDR1 is SGHTA and CDR2 is FQGNSA. The CDR3 coding sequence is TGTGCCAGCAGCTTAGGTCTAGGGGGTTACAATGAGCAGTTCTTC. Protein: CASSLGLGGYNEQFF.

This chain connects TRBV25-1 to TRBJ2-4, with D possibly TRBD2 on 6 matching bases. The CDR3 length is 14 residues. Germline V gene sequence: CDR1 MGHDK, CDR2 SYGVNS. V was clipped by 3 bases and J by 4 bases, with 10 bases between them. The CDR3 here is CASSEDREKNIQYF. As DNA, the CDR3 is TGTGCCAGCAGTGAGGACCGGGAGAAAAACATTCAGTACTTC. Together with reference TRBV25-1 and TRBJ2-4, the CDR3 gives the full variable domain: EADIYQTPRYLVIGTGKKITLECSQTMGHDKMYWYQQDPGMELHLIHYSYGVNSTEKGDLSSESTVSRIRTEHFPLTLESARPSHTSQYLCASSEDREKNIQYFGAGTRLSVL.

This clone was seen once. The chain combines TRBV7-3 with TRBJ1-1; D is uncertain. Looked up from germline, CDR1 is SGHTA and CDR2 is FQGTGA. V gave up 3 bases and J gave up 2 bases, with 10 bases separating them. This CDR3 spans 14 amino acids. The CDR3 reads CASSFGLSNTEAFF. CDR3 DNA: TGTGCCAGCAGCTTTGGACTGTCAAACACTGAAGCTTTCTTT.

This clone was seen more than once but under ten times. The chain uses TRBV7-3 and TRBJ2-2; TRBD2 agrees at 11 bases. From germline, CDR1 is SGHTA and CDR2 FQGTGA. The CDR3 sequence is 17 residues long. J was trimmed by 4 bases and V by 1 base; bases with no gene match: 5. The CDR3 here is CASSLRPLAGGTGELFF. CDR3 nucleotides: TGTGCCAGCAGCTTAAGACCCCTAGCGGGGGGCACCGGGGAGCTGTTTTTT.

There are a few counts of this clone. The rearrangement uses TRBV6-2 or TRBV6-3 and TRBJ2-7, with TRBD2 as a possible D gene (6 bases). V shed 0 bases and J shed 7 bases, with 16 bases lying between them. The CDR3 is 15 amino acids. The germline CDR1 and CDR2 sequences are MNHEY and SVGEGT. The chain's CDR3 is CASSYSRGMAAEQYF. Here the CDR3 DNA reads TGTGCCAGCAGTTACTCCCGGGGGATGGCCGCAGAGCAGTACTTC.